These 3 T cell receptor beta chains were sequenced from one sample in a study of OX40 agonist ivuxolimab in advanced cancers. The library was obtained by the immunoSEQ multiplex PCR assay. What TCRdb holds here is the immuneACCESS table cut down to in-frame rearrangements. Part of the clones is not present; checked against another copy, under half of the missing clones reflect an unresolved V gene, and the others are unexplained. The sample profile shows about 91,000 clones; 80% to 85% of them were found once. The top ten clones comprise around 1.1% of the sample. The sample here was CD4+ or CD8+ T cells sorted from blood, taken in a trial of the OX40 agonist ivuxolimab. The receptors were gathered from an adult with an advanced solid tumor such as melanoma, head and neck, liver or kidney cancer.

This clone was counted a single time. The V gene is TRBV5-1, the J gene TRBJ1-5; possible D gene TRBD1, 6 bases. This CDR3 has 14 amino acids. CDR1 is SGHRS and CDR2 is YFSETQ in the germline V gene. Trimming took 0 bases from V and 7 from J, leaving 11 bases between them. CDR3 residues: CASSLESGVQPQHF. The CDR3 DNA reads as TGCGCCAGCAGCTTGGAGTCAGGGGTACAGCCCCAGCATTTT. The full variable domain, completed using reference TRBV5-1 and TRBJ1-5, is KAGVTQTPRYLIKTRGQQVTLSCSPISGHRSVSWYQQTPGQGLQFLFEYFSETQRNKGNFPGRFSGRQFSNSRSEMNVSTLELGDSALYLCASSLESGVQPQHFGDGTRLSIL.

The rearrangement links TRBV6-5 to TRBJ2-3, with D unresolved. V lost 6 bases, J lost 1 base, and 8 bases lay in between. Germline CDR1 and CDR2: MNHEY and SVGAGI. CDR3 length: 13 residues. In DNA, the CDR3 is TGTGCCAGCAGGGAATCCGGCACAGATACGCAGTATTTT. The encoded protein is CASRESGTDTQYF.

This clone was observed a single time. Here the CDR3 omits its conserved ending phenylalanine or tryptophan, so a read error is the likely source. This chain joins TRBV30 and TRBJ1-6; D remains unclear. Germline values: CDR1 GTSNPN, CDR2 SVGIG (reference sequence). Trimming removed 3 bases from V and 9 bases from J, with 9 bases in between. The CDR3 runs 12 residues. The CDR3 loop reads CAWSREGSPLHL. In nucleotides, the CDR3 is TGTGCCTGGAGCCGCGAAGGTTCACCCCTCCACCTT.